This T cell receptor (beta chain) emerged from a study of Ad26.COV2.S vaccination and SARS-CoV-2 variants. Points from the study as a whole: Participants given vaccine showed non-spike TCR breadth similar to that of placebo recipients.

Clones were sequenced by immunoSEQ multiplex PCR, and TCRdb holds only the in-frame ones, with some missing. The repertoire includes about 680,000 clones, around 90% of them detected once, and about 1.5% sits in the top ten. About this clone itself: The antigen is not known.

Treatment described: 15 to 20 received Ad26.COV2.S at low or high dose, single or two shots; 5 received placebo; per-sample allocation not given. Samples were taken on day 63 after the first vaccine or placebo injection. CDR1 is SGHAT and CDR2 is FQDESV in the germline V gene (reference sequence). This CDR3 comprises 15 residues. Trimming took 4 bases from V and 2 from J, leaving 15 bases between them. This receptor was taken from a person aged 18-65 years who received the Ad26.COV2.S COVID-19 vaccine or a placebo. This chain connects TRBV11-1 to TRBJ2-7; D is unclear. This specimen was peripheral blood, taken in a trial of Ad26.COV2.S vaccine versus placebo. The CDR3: CASSSPTLAPYEQYF. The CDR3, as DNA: TGTGCCAGCAGCTCTCCTACACTGGCCCCCTACGAGCAGTACTTC.